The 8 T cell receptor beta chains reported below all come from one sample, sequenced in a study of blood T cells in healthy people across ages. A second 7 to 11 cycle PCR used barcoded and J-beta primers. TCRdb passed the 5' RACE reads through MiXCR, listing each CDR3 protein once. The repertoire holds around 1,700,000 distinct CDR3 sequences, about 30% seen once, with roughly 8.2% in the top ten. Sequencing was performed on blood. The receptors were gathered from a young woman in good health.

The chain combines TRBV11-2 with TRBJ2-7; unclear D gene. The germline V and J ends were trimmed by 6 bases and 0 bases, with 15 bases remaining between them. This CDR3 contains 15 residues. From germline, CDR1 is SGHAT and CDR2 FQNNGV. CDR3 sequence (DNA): TGTGCCAGCAGGGGAATTGAGCAGAGCTCCTACGAGCAGTACTTC. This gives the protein CASRGIEQSSYEQYF.

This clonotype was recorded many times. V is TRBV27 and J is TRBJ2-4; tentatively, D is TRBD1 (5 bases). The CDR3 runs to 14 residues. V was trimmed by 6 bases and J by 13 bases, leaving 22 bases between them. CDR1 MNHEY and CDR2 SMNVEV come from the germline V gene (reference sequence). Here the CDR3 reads CASSGIRGVKKQYF. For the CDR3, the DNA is TGTGCCAGCAGCGGCATTAGGGGTGTTAAGAAGCAGTACTTC.

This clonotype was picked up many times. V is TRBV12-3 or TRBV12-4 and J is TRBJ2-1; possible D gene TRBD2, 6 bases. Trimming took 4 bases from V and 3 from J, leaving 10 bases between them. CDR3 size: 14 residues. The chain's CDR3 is CASSSGGVYNEQFF. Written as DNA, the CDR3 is TGTGCCAGCAGTTCCGGAGGGGTCTACAATGAGCAGTTCTTC.

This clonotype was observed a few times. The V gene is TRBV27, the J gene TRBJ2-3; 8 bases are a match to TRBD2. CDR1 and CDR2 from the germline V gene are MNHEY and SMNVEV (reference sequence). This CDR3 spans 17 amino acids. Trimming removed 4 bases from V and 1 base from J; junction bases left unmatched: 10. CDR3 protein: CASSSQSGGLGTDTQYF. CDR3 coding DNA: TGTGCCAGCAGTTCCCAGAGCGGGGGACTAGGCACAGATACGCAGTATTTT.

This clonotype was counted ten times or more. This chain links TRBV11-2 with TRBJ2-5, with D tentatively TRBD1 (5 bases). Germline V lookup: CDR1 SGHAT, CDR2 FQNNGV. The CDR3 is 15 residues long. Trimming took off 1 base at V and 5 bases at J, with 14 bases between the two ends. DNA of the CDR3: TGTGCCAGCAGCTTAGGGGCAGGGATGGGGGAGACCCAGTACTTC. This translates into CASSLGAGMGETQYF.

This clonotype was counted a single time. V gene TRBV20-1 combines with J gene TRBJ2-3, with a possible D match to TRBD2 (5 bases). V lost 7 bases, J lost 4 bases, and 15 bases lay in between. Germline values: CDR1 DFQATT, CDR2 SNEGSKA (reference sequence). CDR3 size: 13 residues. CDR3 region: CSVFSDYADTQYF. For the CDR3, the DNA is TGCAGTGTTTTTAGCGACTACGCAGATACGCAGTATTTT.

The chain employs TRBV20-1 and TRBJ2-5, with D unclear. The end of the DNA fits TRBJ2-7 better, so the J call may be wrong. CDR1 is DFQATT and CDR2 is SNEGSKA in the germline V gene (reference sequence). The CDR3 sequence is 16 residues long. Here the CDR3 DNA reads TGCAGTGCTAGAGAAGTGGGCAGGCCAGAGGTATACGAGCAGTACTTC. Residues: CSAREVGRPEVYEQYF.

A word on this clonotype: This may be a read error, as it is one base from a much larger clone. CDR3: CSVTPNSGGETQYF. DNA of the CDR3: TGCAGCGTTACGCCTAACAGCGGGGGAGAGACCCAGTACTTC. This chain uses TRBV29-1 with TRBJ2-5, with 8 bases fitting TRBD2. Germline V gene data show CDR1 as SQVTM and CDR2 as ANQGSEA. The CDR3 has 14 residues. The trim removed 5 bases at V and 4 bases at J, leaving 9 bases unmatched.